This T cell receptor beta chain is from a study of shared clonotypes between healthy human individuals. Findings and caveats of the study: An expected dependence of interdonor clonotype sharing on sequencing depth was noted. Around 5% of naive CD4 clonotypes were common to a handful of donors. Even with large depth, rarefaction showed that sorted-subset sequencing was incomplete.

As regards this clone: The target antigen is unknown.

The table came from immunoSEQ multiplex PCR; TCRdb's copy has only in-frame clones and leaves some out. The sample records more than 1,200,000 clones, approximately 98.5% being singletons. The sequenced sample consisted of naive CD4+ T cells sorted from blood. The subset here: CD45RA+ positively selected. The sequence was obtained from a man aged 30-40 years in good health.

CDR3 in DNA: TGTGCCAGTAGTAATTCGGCGGCAGGGAGGACAGGTGGCTACACCTTC. This sequence encodes CASSNSAAGRTGGYTF. The chain is built from TRBV19 and TRBJ1-2; TRBD1 aligns across 7 bases. The CDR3 runs 16 residues. J lost 7 bases, V lost 4 bases, and 15 bases had no gene match. The germline V gene has CDR1 LNHDA and CDR2 SQIVND (reference sequence).